This is a list of T cell receptor beta chains from one sample in a study of cytomegalovirus exposure and HLA in healthy donors. Produced via immunoSEQ multiplex PCR; TCRdb's table is partial and in-frame only. The sample has hundreds of thousands of clones, about 79% seen once. Sequenced material: PBMCs. These receptors came from a male donor in good health and CMV-seronegative. CDR3s include the opening cysteine and the closing phenylalanine or tryptophan.

v_call cdr3_aa
TRBV9 CASSGMGQGAGEQYF
TRBV7-9 CASSGVGYGYTF
TRBV9 CASSVELGDRQQYF
TRBV6-6 CASSPRTGTAYNEQFF
TRBV6-5 CASTGQGSTTDTQYF
TRBV28 CASSLQGQGKETQYF
TRBV7-9 CASTEVSTSGNTIYF
TRBV29-1 CSVEEGYEQYF
TRBV7-2 CASISKDYEQYF
TRBV6-5 CASSSGRNTGELFF
TRBV6-5 CASSPTLYNEQFF
TRBV7-2 CASKQTGADQPQHF
TRBV28 CASRTSGGAYEQYF
TRBV7-9 CASSLVSVPYEQYF
TRBV7-9 CASSLTASPAQETQYF
TRBV5-4 CASSANYMTGATPLHF
TRBV7-6 CASSLSGGSSYEQYF
TRBV15 CATSSATSTDTQYF
TRBV7-9 CASSFTSSNTEAFF
TRBV6-9 CASSQTGVEEETQYF
TRBV5-1 CASSLVRAATSSYEQYF
TRBV27 CASSLEGPGEETQYF
TRBV6-5 CASSYGTSGGQETQYF
TRBV18 CASSPPGGSPYEQYF
TRBV27 CASSFDGRSYGYTF
TRBV7-9 CASSLARGSSYEQYF
TRBV19 CASSLTGGDYGYTF
TRBV28 CASSFRGNTEAFF
TRBV30 CAWTSGVTYEQYF
TRBV7-2 CASSLKTGSREKLFF
TRBV5-1 CASSLQTSGAYSEQFF
TRBV4-2 CASSPAGVGDTDTQYF
TRBV28 CASSLPGQGYEQYF
TRBV9 CASSVATGQGQETQYF
TRBV7-2 CASSLDGGSGANVLTF
TRBV2 CASSKTGASRFDGELFF
TRBV19 CASMGEVINQPQHF
TRBV28 CASSRGQSYEQYF
TRBV27 CASSPFGSSPLHF
TRBV6-5 CASSYGGGGYYGYTF
TRBV19 CASRDGSLYEQYF
TRBV30 CAWSEGHSSGANVLTF
TRBV15 CATSRGGQDTQYF
TRBV7-2 CASSLRQGTDTQYF
TRBV4-2 CASSHGGSYEQYF
TRBV4-2 CASSQAASGGASEQFF
TRBV10-3 CAIRYHSPDSPLHF
TRBV11-2 CASSLFPDGSRNSPLHF
TRBV28 CASSSLPGLAGGSDTQYF
TRBV28 CASSLILETQYF
TRBV27 CASSLRQGERGADEQYF
TRBV27 CASSGGGLYNEQFF
TRBV6-6 CASSADRSNQPQHF
TRBV5-1 CASSFLQGATDTQYF